A single TCR beta chain is shown here with its context. The V gene lost 6 bases and the J gene lost 3 bases, with 5 bases spanning the gap. CDR3 length equals 10 residues. CDR1 is DFQATT, CDR2 SNEGSKA, per germline (reference sequence). The entry originates in a study of control samples from healthy donors and cancer patients. Produced via immunoSEQ multiplex PCR; TCRdb's table is partial and in-frame only. Of some 94,000 clones in the sample, roughly 89% are singletons; the top ten hold 9% to 10%. This chain connects TRBV20-1 to TRBJ1-1; D ambiguous. Sample: PBMCs. This receptor was identified in a woman aged 45 to 65 with colorectal cancer. CDR3 in amino acids: CSALDTEAFF. The CDR3 DNA follows: TGCAGTGCCCTTGACACTGAAGCTTTCTTT.